The table lists the clone carrying this T cell receptor beta chain with many counts. Its specificity is not known. Researchers built TCR beta libraries using quantitative 5'-RACE with molecular barcodes. TCRdb redid the calling of the 5' RACE reads with MiXCR, one entry per CDR3 protein. The data contain 200,000 to 300,000 distinct CDR3 sequences, 32% of them seen just once; the ten biggest clones take up approximately 4.6%. Germline CDR1 MNHEY, CDR2 SVGAGI. This CDR3 contains 12 residues. Trimming cost V 10 bases and J 5 bases; bases outside gene matches: 6. This sample is drawn from a study of CD8 T cells in ankylosing spondylitis. Study-level findings and limits: Characteristic, it appeared, of ankylosing spondylitis blood was a TCR beta motif of several highly homologous variants. Some of the motif variants had earlier been found in reactive arthritis patients' fluid and blood. Within matched ankylosing spondylitis synovial fluid, disease-linked clones were reportedly significantly enriched.

The source of this sequence is a male donor with ankylosing spondylitis or in good health (not recorded which). The genes are TRBV6-5 and TRBJ2-5; TRBD1 matches at 8 bases. Sequencing input: blood, either unsorted or a sorted T cell fraction (not recorded which). CDR3 sequence (DNA): TGTGCCACCTCGACAGGGGAGGAGACCCAGTACTTC. Translating it yields CATSTGEETQYF.